The clone carrying this T cell receptor beta chain has only a few counts. Its antigen is unidentified. This entry belongs to a study of T-cell reconstitution after alpha-beta-depleted transplantation in children. Researchers prepared the TCRbeta library using unique molecular identifiers, the study reports. One entry per CDR3 protein results from TCRdb running MiXCR on the PCR reads. The sample has 780,000 or so distinct CDR3 sequences, 16% seen once; the top ten hold around 5%. Trimming took 7 bases from V and 6 from J, leaving 18 bases between them. The length of the CDR3 is 14 residues. Findings and limits, study-wide: Diversity of TCRbeta at day 60 was high in some patients, arising from surviving recipient T cells and thymic progenitors. The study reportedly traced alpha-beta T cells about two months after transplant to several hundred expanded graft clones.

This specimen was PBMCs, mostly from graft donor cells, taken 360 days after TCRalphabeta/CD19-depleted stem cell transplant. The receptor's source is a male patient aged 10 to 17 who had a stem cell transplant for acute lymphoblastic leukemia, so the T cells may come from the graft donor. V usage is TRBV12-3 or TRBV12-4 and J usage is TRBJ1-1; D gene unclear. CDR3 sequence reads: CASTFQVARAEAFF. Written as DNA, the CDR3 is TGTGCCAGCACCTTCCAGGTGGCGCGCGCTGAAGCTTTCTTT.